The 8 T cell receptor beta chains in this list originate from one sample, sequenced in a study of neurological immune-mediated disorders. One entry per CDR3 protein results from TCRdb running MiXCR on the 5' RACE reads. This table holds 75,000 to 90,000 distinct CDR3 sequences, around 10% found once. What was sequenced was PBMCs. The receptor set was obtained from a middle-aged man in good health.

Regarding this clonotype: A much larger clone sits a single nucleotide away, making a read error possible. The gene calls are TRBV10-3 and TRBJ1-2, with 9 bases that match TRBD1. This CDR3 has 12 residues. The germline gives CDR1 ENHRY, CDR2 SYGVKD. For the CDR3, the DNA is TGTGTCATCAGCACAGGGGGCAGTGGCTACACCTTC. Translation: CVISTGGSGYTF.

This clonotype was found a few times. The rearrangement joins TRBV2 to TRBJ2-2; D is undetermined. Trimming pared 5 bases from V and 3 bases from J, leaving 4 bases between. The CDR3 runs 12 residues. Germline V gene data show CDR1 as SNHLY and CDR2 as FYNNEI. The CDR3 sequence is CASSHYTGELFF. In nucleotides, the CDR3 is TGTGCCAGCAGTCACTACACCGGGGAGCTGTTTTTT.

Ten or more counts support this clonotype. The J gene is TRBJ2-5, the V gene TRBV11-2, with no clear D. Trimming pared 1 base from V and 4 bases from J, leaving 7 bases between. The CDR3 has 13 amino acids. Germline values: CDR1 SGHAT, CDR2 FQNNGV. CDR3 residues: CASSLGYSETQYF. The CDR3 DNA reads TGTGCCAGCAGCTTAGGATACTCAGAGACCCAGTACTTC.

This clonotype showed up many times. J is TRBJ2-5 and V is TRBV7-8, with TRBD1 matching 7 bases. The CDR3 consists of 15 residues. V was pared by 4 bases and J by 5 bases, with 10 bases of the junction left unmatched. Germline V gene lookup returns CDR1 SGHVS and CDR2 FQNEAQ. CDR3 bases: TGTGCCAGCAGCTCCGAAACCGGGACAGAGGAGACCCAGTACTTC. Translation gives CASSSETGTEETQYF.

This clonotype was counted ten times or more. The CDR3 DNA is TGCAGTGCAACGGACAGGCGGACCGGGGAGCTGTTTTTT. Amino acid sequence: CSATDRRTGELFF. The chain joins TRBV20-1 to TRBJ2-2; 7 bases map to TRBD1. V lost 6 bases and J lost 5; bases outside the gene matches: 6. CDR1 and CDR2 from the germline V gene are DFQATT and SNEGSKA (reference sequence). This CDR3 comprises 13 residues.

This clonotype was observed at least ten times. The rearrangement uses TRBV5-1 and TRBJ2-1, with TRBD2 identical over 10 bases. The V and J ends lost 4 bases and 2 bases, in that order; junction bases with no gene match: 6. CDR1 and CDR2 (germline): SGHRS, YFSETQ. There are 16 residues in the CDR3. As DNA, the CDR3 is TGCGCCAGCAGCCTTAGCGGGGGGCCCGCCTACAATGAGCAGTTCTTC. Encoded protein: CASSLSGGPAYNEQFF.

The table lists this clonotype with many counts. CDR3 sequence (DNA): TGCGCCAGCAGCTTGGAGGGCAGTCGCGAAAACATTCAGTACTTC. It translates to CASSLEGSRENIQYF. The chain uses TRBV5-1 and TRBJ2-4, with D unresolved. Between the trimmed V and J ends, which lost 0 bases and 5 bases, there was a span of 12 bases. The CDR3 is made up of 15 amino acids. Germline V gives CDR1 SGHRS, CDR2 YFSETQ. Based on the CDR3 plus reference TRBV5-1 and TRBJ2-4, the full variable domain is KAGVTQTPRYLIKTRGQQVTLSCSPISGHRSVSWYQQTPGQGLQFLFEYFSETQRNKGNFPGRFSGRQFSNSRSEMNVSTLELGDSALYLCASSLEGSRENIQYFGAGTRLSVL.

This clonotype appeared many times. The rearrangement links TRBV5-1 to TRBJ2-7, with D perhaps TRBD2 (5 bases). The CDR3 runs to 17 residues. The germline gives CDR1 SGHRS, CDR2 YFSETQ. Trimming removed 0 bases from V and 6 bases from J, with 22 bases in between. CDR3 DNA sequence: TGCGCCAGCAGCTTGGTGTTGCGAAAGTCGGGGTCCCTCGAGCAGTACTTC. Its protein is CASSLVLRKSGSLEQYF.